Listed here is a single TCR beta chain. Its antigen is unknown. No quality values exist for individual bases; no much larger clone is one base distant. The sample originates from a study of Ad26.COV2.S vaccination and SARS-CoV-2 variants (TCRdb year 2021). Regarding the study in general: Donors in the vaccine arm were drawn from COV1001, a phase I-IIa trial of Ad26.COV2.S in healthy adults that was multicentre, randomized, double-blind and placebo-controlled. Ad26.COV2.S was administered intramuscularly at 5 x 10^10 or 1 x 10^11 viral particles, either as a single shot or as two shots given 56 days apart. The specificity and breadth of SARS-CoV-2-reactive T cell receptors after Ad26.COV2.S vaccination were assessed by TCRbeta repertoire sequencing. A total of 32 samples were included in the TCR-sequenced set, comprising roughly 19 Ad26.COV2.S vaccine recipients, 5 placebo recipients and 8 SARS-CoV-2 convalescent individuals. Trial participants were randomized into five groups of five: low-dose or high-dose Ad26.COV2.S given once or twice, or placebo on both occasions. Investigators did not know the trial group allocation while performing experiments and assessing outcomes.

TCRbeta CDR3 regions were sequenced with the immunoSEQ Assay. After extraction, genomic DNA underwent amplification by bias-controlled multiplex PCR, followed by high-throughput sequencing. The study's processing was this. To quantify the absolute abundance of every unique TCRbeta CDR3 region, sequences were collapsed and filtered. Usable DNA was measured by amplifying reference genes present in all nucleated cells, and TCRbeta template counts were normalized to that usable DNA to estimate T cell fraction. Repertoire TCRs were annotated as SARS-CoV-2-specific when V gene, CDR3 amino acid sequence and J gene were exactly matched to a known reactive TCR set. The reference SARS-CoV-2 TCR set was obtained from MIRA and was filtered for enrichment in COVID-19-positive ImmuneCODE repertoires, whereby public or cross-reactive TCRs were removed. Using the MIRA antigens, annotated TCRs were further analysed by specific ORF or by position within an ORF. Breadth was defined as annotated unique rearrangements over total unique productive rearrangements; depth was the summed frequency of those rearrangements. Two-sided Wilcoxon rank-sum tests were applied when comparing TCR breadth between groups. This immuneACCESS table, as held by TCRdb, lists in-frame sequences with V and J called but not all clones. Of the missing ones, under half trace to an unresolved V gene in checked studies; the others have no known cause. V and J calls and clone size are given by that table; D and trimming were obtained from the DNA. A total of some 340,000 clones appear in this sample, roughly 86% of them only once. The biggest ten clones account for around 1.9% of the sample.

The V and J ends are trimmed by 5 bases and 1 base, leaving 15 bases between them. From its cysteine to its phenylalanine, the CDR3 spans 16 amino acids. Only the CDR3 portion is preserved as DNA: 48 bases, with reading frame beginning at the first base. CDR1 and CDR2, per the germline V gene (reference sequence), are LNHNV and YYDKDF. According to the study, the label for this sample's treatment or condition signals: some 19 received Ad26.COV2.S at low or high dose, single or two shots; roughly five received placebo; per-sample allocation not given. Repertoires of vaccine and placebo recipients were sequenced from samples taken on day 63 after the first injection. In Cohort 1b, roughly 25 adults aged 18-55 years were enrolled at a single site in Boston, USA, between 29 July and 7 August 2020. As a vaccine, Ad26.COV2.S was a replication-incompetent adenovirus type 26 vector that expressed a prefusion-stabilized SARS-CoV-2 spike protein derived from the original Wuhan strain.

The study at large found these results: The study lacked the statistical power to compare responses across vaccine doses or regimens. The authors noted that total T cell responses may have been underestimated by the TCR breadth and depth analyses. Compared with placebo recipients, Ad26.COV2.S recipients showed higher spike-specific TCR breadth (P = 0.0014). Comparable non-spike TCR breadth was observed between vaccine and placebo recipients, consistent with only spike being contained in the vaccine. Substantial breadth of spike-specific CD8+ and CD4+ T cell responses was reported after vaccination.

The sequence joins TRBV15 to TRBJ2-1; the D gene could be TRBD1 or TRBD2, each one agreeing over 6 bases. The material was peripheral blood, obtained in a trial of Ad26.COV2.S vaccine versus placebo. This receptor was obtained from a person aged 18-65 years who received the Ad26.COV2.S COVID-19 vaccine or a placebo. The CDR3 has the sequence CATSPRGQRSYNEQFF. The nucleotides read TGTGCCACCAGCCCCCGGGGGCAGAGGTCCTACAATGAGCAGTTCTTC.